This T cell receptor beta chain was retrieved from a study of blood T cell repertoires in COVID-19. Study summary: Sites in the United States, Italy and Spain provided acute and convalescent COVID-19 samples. The cDNA or gDNA used as material had been derived from T cells, B-cell-depleted T cells, or PBMCs.

Under the authors' procedure: By means of reference gene primer amplification, nucleated cell counts were estimated. Sequenced by immunoSEQ multiplex PCR; TCRdb stores in-frame clones only, minus some. That table supplies the V and J calls and clone size; D and trimming were determined from the DNA. The repertoire includes 150,000 to 200,000 clones, around 82% of them detected once, and about 10% sits in the top ten. The CDR3 has 16 amino acids. Germline CDR1 SSHAT, CDR2 FNYEAQ (reference sequence). V dropped 2 bases and J dropped 3; count of bases not matched to a gene: 4. The sequenced sample was peripheral blood. This TCR derives from a man in his sixties with active or convalescent COVID-19. The chain couples TRBV7-7 to TRBJ1-5; TRBD1 agrees at 10 bases. CDR3: CASSLWDRGVNQPQHF. In nucleotides, the CDR3 is TGTGCCAGCAGCTTATGGGACAGGGGAGTCAATCAGCCCCAGCATTTT. Complete variable domain (other parts from reference TRBV7-7 and TRBJ1-5): GAGVSQSPRYKVTKRGQDVTLRCDPISSHATLYWYQQALGQGPEFLTYFNYEAQPDKSGLPSDRFSAERPEGSISTLTIQRTEQRDSAMYRCASSLWDRGVNQPQHFGDGTRLSIL.